This is a list of T cell receptor beta chains from one sample in a study of long-term antiretroviral therapy in people with HIV. Clones were read by immunoSEQ multiplex PCR, and TCRdb kept only the in-frame ones, dropping some. Among 15,000 to 20,000 clones, 70% to 90% were seen once, and the ten largest hold approximately 4.2%. Here the sequenced sample was unsorted PBMCs, taken 0.1 years before starting antiretroviral therapy. These receptors originate from a man between 18 and 35 years old with HIV. Both conserved end residues are part of each CDR3. A D gene is named only where the DNA matches it firmly. Not all rows give a size; the values are once, few, many and, for expanded clones, a class.

v_call: TRBV7-9
d_call: TRBD1
clone_size: -
cdr3_length: 12
j_call: TRBJ2-1
cdr3_nt: TGTGCCATCGAAACAGGGGGCAATGAGCAGTTCTTC
cdr3_aa: CAIETGGNEQFF

v_call: TRBV5-8
d_call: -
clone_size: -
cdr3_length: 14
j_call: TRBJ2-7
cdr3_nt: TGTGCCAGCACCCTCCACAGGGCCACCTACGAGCAGTACTTC
cdr3_aa: CASTLHRATYEQYF

v_call: TRBV9
d_call: TRBD1
clone_size: few
cdr3_length: 15
j_call: TRBJ1-5
cdr3_nt: TGTGCCAGCAGCCCACAGGGGGATAGCAATCAGCCCCAGCATTTT
cdr3_aa: CASSPQGDSNQPQHF

v_call: TRBV19
d_call: TRBD1
clone_size: -
cdr3_length: 15
j_call: TRBJ1-1
cdr3_nt: TGTGCCAGTAGTTCACAGGGGGCTACGAACACTGAAGCTTTCTTT
cdr3_aa: CASSSQGATNTEAFF

v_call: TRBV7-9
d_call: -
clone_size: -
cdr3_length: 12
j_call: TRBJ1-1
cdr3_nt: TGTGCCAGCAGCTTCAAGAACACTGAAGCTTTCTTT
cdr3_aa: CASSFKNTEAFF

v_call: TRBV18
d_call: TRBD2
clone_size: -
cdr3_length: 17
j_call: TRBJ2-5
cdr3_nt: TGTGCCAGCTCATTAAATGGACTAGCGGACACTCAAGAGACCCAGTACTTC
cdr3_aa: CASSLNGLADTQETQYF

v_call: TRBV19
d_call: -
clone_size: -
cdr3_length: 15
j_call: TRBJ2-7
cdr3_nt: TGTGCCAGTAGTATAGGTGGATCAGGGGCCTACGAGCAGTACTTC
cdr3_aa: CASSIGGSGAYEQYF

v_call: TRBV6-6
d_call: -
clone_size: -
cdr3_length: 12
j_call: TRBJ1-6
cdr3_nt: TGTGCCAGCACTCCACGGGGTTCACCCCTCCACTTT
cdr3_aa: CASTPRGSPLHF

v_call: TRBV30
d_call: TRBD1
clone_size: -
cdr3_length: 13
j_call: TRBJ1-2
cdr3_nt: TGTGCCTCGACAGGGTGGGGTAACTATGGCTACACCTTC
cdr3_aa: CASTGWGNYGYTF

v_call: TRBV7-7
d_call: -
clone_size: -
cdr3_length: 15
j_call: TRBJ2-5
cdr3_nt: TGTGCCAGCAGCTTTCTTGGAGCGCCTCAAGAGACCCAGTACTTC
cdr3_aa: CASSFLGAPQETQYF

v_call: TRBV27
d_call: -
clone_size: -
cdr3_length: 17
j_call: TRBJ2-2
cdr3_nt: TGTGCCAGCAGTTTACCCCCCCTAGCCCCGAACACCGGGGAGCTGTTTTTT
cdr3_aa: CASSLPPLAPNTGELFF

v_call: TRBV19
d_call: -
clone_size: -
cdr3_length: 15
j_call: TRBJ2-4
cdr3_nt: TGTGCCAGTAGTCGGACAAGTTTGGGCAAAAACATTCAGTACTTC
cdr3_aa: CASSRTSLGKNIQYF

v_call: TRBV6-1
d_call: -
clone_size: few
cdr3_length: 14
j_call: TRBJ1-3
cdr3_nt: TGTGCCAGCAGAGAAGAGAGCTCTGGAAACACCATATATTTT
cdr3_aa: CASREESSGNTIYF

v_call: TRBV6-1
d_call: TRBD2
clone_size: few
cdr3_length: 15
j_call: TRBJ2-3
cdr3_nt: TGTGCCAGCAGTGAACTAGCGGGGGGGCCAGATACGCAGTATTTT
cdr3_aa: CASSELAGGPDTQYF

v_call: TRBV6-7
d_call: TRBD2
clone_size: -
cdr3_length: 15
j_call: TRBJ2-1
cdr3_nt: TGTGCCAGCAGTTACCTAGCGGGGGGTTCGAATGAGCAGTTCTTC
cdr3_aa: CASSYLAGGSNEQFF

v_call: TRBV27
d_call: -
clone_size: once
cdr3_length: 15
j_call: TRBJ1-1
cdr3_nt: TGTGCCAGCAGTCCAAACAGGGATGGGAACACTGAAGCTTTCTTT
cdr3_aa: CASSPNRDGNTEAFF

v_call: TRBV18
d_call: TRBD1
clone_size: -
cdr3_length: 16
j_call: TRBJ2-1
cdr3_nt: TGTGCCAGCTCACCACCGAAGGGGGCTGGGTACAATGAGCAGTTCTTC
cdr3_aa: CASSPPKGAGYNEQFF

v_call: TRBV9
d_call: -
clone_size: -
cdr3_length: 14
j_call: TRBJ2-1
cdr3_nt: TGTGCCAGCAGCGTAGGGACAGTTAACGATGAGCAGTTCTTC
cdr3_aa: CASSVGTVNDEQFF

v_call: TRBV2
d_call: -
clone_size: -
cdr3_length: 13
j_call: TRBJ2-7
cdr3_nt: TGTGCCAGCGGGGGGGGCAGTGCCTACGAGCAGTACTTC
cdr3_aa: CASGGGSAYEQYF

v_call: TRBV4-1
d_call: -
clone_size: once
cdr3_length: 15
j_call: TRBJ2-1
cdr3_nt: TGCGCCAGCAGCCAAGAGGTGTCCAGCTACAATGAGCAGTTCTTC
cdr3_aa: CASSQEVSSYNEQFF

v_call: TRBV4-1
d_call: TRBD2
clone_size: once
cdr3_length: 16
j_call: TRBJ2-1
cdr3_nt: TGCGCCAGCAGCCACCTAACTAGCGGGGGGGCCAATGAGCAGTTCTTC
cdr3_aa: CASSHLTSGGANEQFF

v_call: TRBV18
d_call: -
clone_size: -
cdr3_length: 16
j_call: TRBJ2-1
cdr3_nt: TGTGCCAGCTCACCCCCGGGACTCCGCGACTACAATGAGCAGTTCTTC
cdr3_aa: CASSPPGLRDYNEQFF

v_call: TRBV5-1
d_call: -
clone_size: -
cdr3_length: 13
j_call: TRBJ2-5
cdr3_nt: TGCGCCAGCAGCTCTACCCAGAAAGAGACCCAGTACTTC
cdr3_aa: CASSSTQKETQYF